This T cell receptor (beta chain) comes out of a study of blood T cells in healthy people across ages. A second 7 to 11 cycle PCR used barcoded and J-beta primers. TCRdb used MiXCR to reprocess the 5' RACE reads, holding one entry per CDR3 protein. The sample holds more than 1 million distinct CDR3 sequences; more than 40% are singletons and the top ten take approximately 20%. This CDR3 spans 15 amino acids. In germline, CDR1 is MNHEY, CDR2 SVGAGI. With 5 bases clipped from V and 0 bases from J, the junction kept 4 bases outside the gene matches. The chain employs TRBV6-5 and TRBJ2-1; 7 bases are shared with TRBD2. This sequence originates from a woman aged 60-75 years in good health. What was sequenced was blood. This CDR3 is CASSRAGNSYNEQFF. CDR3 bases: TGTGCCAGCAGTCGAGCGGGAAACTCCTACAATGAGCAGTTCTTC.